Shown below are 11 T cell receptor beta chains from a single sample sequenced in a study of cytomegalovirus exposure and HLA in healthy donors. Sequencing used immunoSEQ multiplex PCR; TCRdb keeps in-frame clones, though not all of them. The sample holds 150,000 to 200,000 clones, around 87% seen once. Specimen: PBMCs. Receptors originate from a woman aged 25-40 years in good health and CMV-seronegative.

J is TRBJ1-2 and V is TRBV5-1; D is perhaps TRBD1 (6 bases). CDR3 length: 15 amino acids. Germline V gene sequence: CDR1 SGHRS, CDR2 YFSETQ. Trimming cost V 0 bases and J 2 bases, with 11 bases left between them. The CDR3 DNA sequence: TGCGCCAGCAGCTTGGGTTCCACAGGGAACTATGGCTACACCTTC. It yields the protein CASSLGSTGNYGYTF.

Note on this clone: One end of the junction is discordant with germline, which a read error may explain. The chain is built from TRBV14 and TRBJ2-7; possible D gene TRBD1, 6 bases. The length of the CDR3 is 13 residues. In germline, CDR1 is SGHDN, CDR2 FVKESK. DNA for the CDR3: TGTGCCAGCAGCCAAGATTTGGTACAGGGATCATCCTTC. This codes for CASSQDLVQGSSF.

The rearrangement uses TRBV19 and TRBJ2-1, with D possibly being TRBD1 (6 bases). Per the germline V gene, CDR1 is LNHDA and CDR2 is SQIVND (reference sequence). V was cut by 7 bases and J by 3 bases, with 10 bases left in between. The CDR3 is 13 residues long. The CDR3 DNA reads TGTGCCAGTACAACGGACAGCTACAATGAGCAGTTCTTC. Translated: CASTTDSYNEQFF. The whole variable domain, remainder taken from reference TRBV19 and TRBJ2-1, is DGGITQSPKYLFRKEGQNVTLSCEQNLNHDAMYWYRQDPGQGLRLIYYSQIVNDFQKGDIAEGYSVSREKKESFPLTVTSAQKNPTAFYLCASTTDSYNEQFFGPGTRLTVL.

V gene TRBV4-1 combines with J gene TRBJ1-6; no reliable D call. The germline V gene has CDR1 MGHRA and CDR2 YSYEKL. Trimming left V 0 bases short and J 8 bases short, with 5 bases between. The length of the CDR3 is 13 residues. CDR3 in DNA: TGCGCCAGCAGCCAAGATTTAGATTCACCCCTCCACTTT. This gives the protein CASSQDLDSPLHF.

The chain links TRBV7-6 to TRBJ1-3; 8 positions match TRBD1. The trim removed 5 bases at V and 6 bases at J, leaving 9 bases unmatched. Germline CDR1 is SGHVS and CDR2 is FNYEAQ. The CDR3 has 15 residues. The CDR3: CASSQNPGGVNTIYF. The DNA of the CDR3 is TGTGCCAGCAGCCAGAATCCAGGGGGCGTAAACACCATATATTTT.

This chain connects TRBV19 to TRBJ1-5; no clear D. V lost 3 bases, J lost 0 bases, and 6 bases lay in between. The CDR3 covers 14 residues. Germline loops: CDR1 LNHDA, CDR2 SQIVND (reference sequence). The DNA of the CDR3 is TGTGCCAGTAGTATTATAGATAGCAATCAGCCCCAGCATTTT. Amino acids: CASSIIDSNQPQHF.

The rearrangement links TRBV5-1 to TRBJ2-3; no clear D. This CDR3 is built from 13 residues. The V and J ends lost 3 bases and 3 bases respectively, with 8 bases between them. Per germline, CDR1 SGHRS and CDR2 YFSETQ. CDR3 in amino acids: CASSSQRTDTQYF. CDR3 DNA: TGCGCCAGCAGCTCCCAGCGAACAGATACGCAGTATTTT. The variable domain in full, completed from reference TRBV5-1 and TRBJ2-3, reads KAGVTQTPRYLIKTRGQQVTLSCSPISGHRSVSWYQQTPGQGLQFLFEYFSETQRNKGNFPGRFSGRQFSNSRSEMNVSTLELGDSALYLCASSSQRTDTQYFGPGTRLTVL.

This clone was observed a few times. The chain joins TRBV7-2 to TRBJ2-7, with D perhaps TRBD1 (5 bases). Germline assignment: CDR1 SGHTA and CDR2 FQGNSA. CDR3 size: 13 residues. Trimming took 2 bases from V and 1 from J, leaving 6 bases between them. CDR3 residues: CASSLSGSYEQYF. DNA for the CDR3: TGTGCCAGCAGCTTATCAGGGTCCTACGAGCAGTACTTC. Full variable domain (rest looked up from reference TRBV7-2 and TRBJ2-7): GAGVSQSPSNKVTEKGKDVELRCDPISGHTALYWYRQSLGQGLEFLIYFQGNSAPDKSGLPSDRFSAERTGGSVSTLTIQRTQQEDSAVYLCASSLSGSYEQYFGPGTRLTVT.

The CDR3: CASSKGQVGLYGYTF. CDR3 DNA sequence: TGTGCCAGCAGCAAGGGACAGGTGGGGCTCTATGGCTACACCTTC. The rearrangement uses TRBV5-6 and TRBJ1-2, with TRBD1 matching over 8 bases. The CDR3 is 15 residues long. After removal of 4 bases from V and 4 bases from J, the junction contained 9 bases not matched to a gene. The germline CDR1 and CDR2 sequences are SGHDT and YYEEEE. The full variable domain, rest sourced from reference TRBV5-6 and TRBJ1-2, is DAGVTQSPTHLIKTRGQQVTLRCSPKSGHDTVSWYQQALGQGPQFIFQYYEEEERQRGNFPDRFSGHQFPNYSSELNVNALLLGDSALYLCASSKGQVGLYGYTFGSGTRLTVV.

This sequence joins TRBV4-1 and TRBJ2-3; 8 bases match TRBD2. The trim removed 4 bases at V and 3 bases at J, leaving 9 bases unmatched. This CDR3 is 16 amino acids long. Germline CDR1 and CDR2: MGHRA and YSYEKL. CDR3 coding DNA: TGCGCCAGCAGCCGTCCCGGGGGGGCAGGGACAGATACGCAGTATTTT. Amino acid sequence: CASSRPGGAGTDTQYF.

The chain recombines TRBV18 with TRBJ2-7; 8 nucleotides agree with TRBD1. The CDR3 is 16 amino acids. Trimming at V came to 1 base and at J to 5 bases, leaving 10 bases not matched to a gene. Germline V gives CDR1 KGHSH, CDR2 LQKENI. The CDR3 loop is CASSPRISGGGDEQYF. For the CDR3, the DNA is TGTGCCAGCTCACCACGTATTTCAGGGGGCGGCGACGAGCAGTACTTC.